A single sample is the source of the 12 T cell receptor beta chains below, sequenced in a study of regulatory T cells in long-lasting Graves disease. This sample's time point: newly diagnosed GD, antithyroid drugs for less than 3 months. With RNA extracted from PBMCs as input, the TCR library was made. TCR beta libraries were built with iRepertoire HTBI primers and Arm-PCR of CDR3 regions. TCRdb itself ran the multiplex PCR reads through MiXCR, one entry per CDR3 protein. The sample lists around 330,000 distinct CDR3 sequences, about a sixth occurring once. The source material was peripheral blood mononuclear cells (PBMCs), sampled at new diagnosis, from a patient treated with antithyroid drugs. Every receptor here comes from a female donor with Graves disease.

Many counts were recorded for this clonotype. The CDR3 loop is CASSIAQDLAHEQYF. The CDR3 nucleotides are TGTGCCAGTAGTATAGCACAGGACCTTGCCCACGAGCAGTACTTC. This chain joins TRBV19 and TRBJ2-7, with D possibly being TRBD1 (5 bases). CDR1 LNHDA and CDR2 SQIVND come from the germline V gene (reference sequence). V lost 1 base and J 5 bases, leaving 15 bases between the germline ends. The CDR3 spans 15 residues. The whole variable domain, remainder taken from reference TRBV19 and TRBJ2-7, is DGGITQSPKYLFRKEGQNVTLSCEQNLNHDAMYWYRQDPGQGLRLIYYSQIVNDFQKGDIAEGYSVSREKKESFPLTVTSAQKNPTAFYLCASSIAQDLAHEQYFGPGTRLTVT.

In the case of this clonotype: The final CDR3 position lacks the conserved phenylalanine or tryptophan, pointing to a likely read error. This chain links TRBV14 with TRBJ1-4; D not certain. V was clipped by 2 bases and J by 4 bases, with 14 bases between them. The CDR3 is 16 amino acids. Germline V CDR1 and CDR2: SGHDN, FVKESK. The DNA for the CDR3 is TGTGCCAGCAGCCAATCATCGGTTGTTATTAATGAAAAACTGTTTTGT. As protein: CASSQSSVVINEKLFC.

This clonotype was observed many times. The rearrangement uses TRBV11-2 and TRBJ1-3; TRBD1 matches 9 bases. Trimming at V came to 4 bases and at J to 5 bases, leaving 9 bases not matched to a gene. The CDR3 spans 16 residues. CDR1 and CDR2 (germline): SGHAT, FQNNGV. In nucleotides, the CDR3 is TGTGCCAGCAGCTCCTCCGGGACAGGGAGACGAAACACCATATATTTT. Translating gives CASSSSGTGRRNTIYF.

In this sample, this clonotype turned up many times. This chain uses TRBV3-1 with TRBJ2-1, with D uncertain. The CDR3 is 15 residues long. V shed 1 base and J shed 6 bases, with 13 bases lying between them. CDR1 is LGHDT and CDR2 is YNNKEL in the germline V gene (reference sequence). CDR3 in amino acids: CASSQGSRSINEQFF. In DNA form, the CDR3 reads TGTGCCAGCAGCCAAGGGAGTAGGAGTATCAATGAGCAGTTCTTC.

This clonotype was recorded at least ten times. The rearrangement joins TRBV24-1 to TRBJ2-1; D is ambiguous. Trimming left V 9 bases short and J 1 base short, with 9 bases between. In germline, CDR1 is KGHDR, CDR2 SFDVKD. The CDR3 has 13 amino acids. CDR3 sequence (DNA): TGTGCCACCTCAAGGGCTTCCTACAATGAGCAGTTCTTC. This translates into CATSRASYNEQFF.

This clonotype was found many times. The rearrangement uses TRBV27 and TRBJ2-2, with D unresolved. This CDR3 spans 12 amino acids. Trimming left V 5 bases short and J 4 bases short, with 5 bases between. Germline loops: CDR1 MNHEY, CDR2 SMNVEV (reference sequence). The CDR3 DNA is TGTGCCAGCAGTATAACCACCGGGGAGCTGTTTTTT. Its protein is CASSITTGELFF.

This clonotype was picked up a small number of times. One end of the junction is discordant with germline, which a read error may explain. The chain is built from TRBV5-1 and TRBJ2-3; D possibly matches TRBD1 or TRBD2 (5 bases each). This CDR3 has 15 residues. CDR1 is SGHRS, CDR2 YFSETQ, per germline. The CDR3 here is CASSFRGWETDTQYF. CDR3 nucleotides: TGCGCCAGCAGCTTTAGGGGATGGGAGACAGATACGCAGTATTTC.

This clonotype appeared a single time. J is TRBJ1-6 and V is TRBV10-2, with D unresolved. CDR1 and CDR2 from the germline V gene are WSHSY and SAAADI. V was pared by 0 bases and J by 6 bases, with 12 bases between. The length of the CDR3 is 16 residues. DNA of the CDR3: TGCGCCAGCAGTGAGTCGGCAGGCCACGTTAATTCACCCCTCCACTTT. This gives the protein CASSESAGHVNSPLHF.

This clonotype was detected ten times or more. The V and J genes are TRBV6-2 or TRBV6-3 and TRBJ2-3; D possibly corresponds to TRBD2 (6 bases). This CDR3 has 15 amino acids. The V gene's germline CDR1 is MNHEY and CDR2 SVGEGT. The V end was cut by 8 bases, the J end by 1 base, with 16 bases between. The CDR3 is CASGSGLPGTDTQYF. DNA for the CDR3: TGTGCCAGCGGCTCTGGACTACCAGGCACAGATACGCAGTATTTT.

The chain joins TRBV6-1 to TRBJ2-3; the D is unclear. The CDR3 spans 16 residues. CDR1 and CDR2 (germline): MNHNS, SASEGT. Trimming took 1 base from V and 0 from J, leaving 11 bases between them. CDR3 protein: CASSEGAWWSTDTQYF. For the CDR3, the DNA is TGTGCCAGCAGTGAAGGGGCGTGGTGGAGCACAGATACGCAGTATTTT.

The CDR3 sequence: CASSTWSGRAGDTQYF. The CDR3 DNA follows: TGTGCCAGTAGTACCTGGAGCGGGAGGGCCGGAGATACGCAGTATTTT. The chain uses TRBV19 and TRBJ2-3, with 10 bases lining up with TRBD2. Trimming took 4 bases from V and 5 from J; bases not matched to a gene: 9. The CDR3 loop spans 16 amino acids. The germline V gene encodes CDR1 LNHDA and CDR2 SQIVND (reference sequence).

This clonotype was counted ten times or more. The chain carries TRBV7-2 and TRBJ2-1; 11 bases are a match to TRBD2. Unmatched junction bases numbered 11, after V lost 2 bases and J lost 8 bases. From germline, CDR1 is SGHTA and CDR2 FQGNSA. CDR3 length equals 17 residues. CDR3 sequence: CASSLSSGRTTPHEQFF. Here the CDR3 DNA reads TGTGCCAGCAGCTTATCTAGCGGGAGGACAACCCCTCATGAGCAGTTCTTC.